What follows are 27 T cell receptor beta chains derived from one specimen sequenced in a study of T cells after yellow fever vaccination. MiXCR, run by TCRdb on the 5' RACE reads, gives a single entry per CDR3 protein. The table shows approximately 110,000 distinct CDR3 sequences, with 8% to 9.5% occurring only once. The sample consisted of CD8+ T cells sorted from PBMCs, taken 45 days after the yellow fever booster vaccination. These receptors were collected from a man in his thirties or forties who received the YFV17D yellow fever vaccine.

Concerning this clonotype itself: One base away lies a much larger clone, so this may be a sequencing read error. The rearrangement uses TRBV29-1 and TRBJ2-7, with 8 bases fitting TRBD2. CDR1 and CDR2 (germline): SQVTM, ANQGSEA. The length of the CDR3 is 12 residues. CDR3 DNA: TGCAGAGCGACTAGCGAGAACTACGAGCAGTACTTC. This sequence encodes CRATSENYEQYF.

This clonotype came up many times. The genes are TRBV10-3 and TRBJ2-2; maybe TRBD2 (6 bases). Per germline, CDR1 ENHRY and CDR2 SYGVKD. V lost 4 bases and J 3 bases, leaving 15 bases between the germline ends. CDR3 size: 16 residues. CDR3 nucleotides: TGTGCCATCAGTGCCTCACAAGGGGAGGACACCGGGGAGCTGTTTTTT. Protein sequence: CAISASQGEDTGELFF.

This clonotype was counted at least ten times. The genes are TRBV28 and TRBJ2-7; D is undetermined. The CDR3 totals 15 residues. V was cut by 1 base and J by 2 bases, with 12 bases left in between. The germline gives CDR1 MDHEN, CDR2 SYDVKM. The CDR3 protein is CASSLLAPETYEQYF. In DNA form, the CDR3 reads TGTGCCAGCAGTTTATTAGCCCCAGAGACCTACGAGCAGTACTTC.

This clonotype was seen ten or more times. As DNA, the CDR3 is TGCAGTGCTTTAGATACAGGGATGGAGGAGCAGTACTTC. The encoded protein is CSALDTGMEEQYF. The genes are TRBV20-1 and TRBJ2-7; D is possibly TRBD1 (6 bases). V lost 5 bases to trimming and J lost 7 bases, with 18 bases between them. Germline CDR1 reads DFQATT; CDR2 reads SNEGSKA (reference sequence). CDR3 length: 13 residues.

In nucleotides, the CDR3 is TGTGCCATTTCCCCTAGCGACTACAATGAGCAGTTCTTC. Protein product: CAISPSDYNEQFF. The rearrangement links TRBV24-1 to TRBJ2-1; D might be TRBD2 (6 bases). Between the trimmed V and J ends, which lost 11 bases and 3 bases, there was a span of 13 bases. CDR3 size: 13 residues. Germline assignment: CDR1 KGHDR and CDR2 SFDVKD.

This clonotype was counted ten times or more. J is TRBJ2-7 and V is TRBV7-9; D unresolved. This CDR3 has 12 amino acids. Per the germline V gene, CDR1 is SEHNR and CDR2 is FQNEAQ (reference sequence). V gave up 5 bases and J gave up 1 base, with 6 bases separating them. The CDR3, as DNA: TGTGCCAGCAGCACGCGATCCTACGAGCAGTACTTC. It is translated as CASSTRSYEQYF.

This clonotype was recorded at least ten times. The V and J genes are TRBV28 and TRBJ2-3; the D is unclear. Germline CDR1 and CDR2: MDHEN and SYDVKM. CDR3 size: 17 residues. The V gene lost 5 bases and the J gene lost 4 bases, with 22 bases spanning the gap. The CDR3 region has the DNA TGTGCCAGCAGTGCCCGTTGGATCTCTAGTTTGGCAGATACGCAGTATTTT. Translated, it gives CASSARWISSLADTQYF.

This clonotype was recorded many times. This sequence joins TRBV20-1 and TRBJ2-3; D perhaps matches TRBD1 (5 bases). This CDR3 is built from 12 residues. The V end lost 4 bases, the J end lost 3 bases, and 8 bases lay between the germline ends. Germline assignment: CDR1 DFQATT and CDR2 SNEGSKA (reference sequence). In DNA, the CDR3 is TGCAGTGCTAATAAGGGGACAGATACGCAGTATTTT. Residues: CSANKGTDTQYF.

This clonotype was counted at least ten times. This sequence joins TRBV20-1 and TRBJ1-2; a weak D match, TRBD1 (5 bases). The CDR3 contains 13 residues. Germline V lookup: CDR1 DFQATT, CDR2 SNEGSKA (reference sequence). V lost 6 bases to trimming and J lost 1 base, with 12 bases between them. CDR3 DNA: TGCAGTGCCGGACACCCTTTTAACTATGGCTACACCTTC. This encodes CSAGHPFNYGYTF.

This clonotype has a handful of counts. J is TRBJ2-3 and V is TRBV25-1; D is unclear. Germline V gene lookup returns CDR1 MGHDK and CDR2 SYGVNS. The CDR3 contains 14 residues. V was cut by 1 base and J by 2 bases, with 7 bases left in between. CDR3 sequence reads: CASSESALTDTQYF. As DNA, the CDR3 is TGTGCCAGCAGTGAATCCGCACTCACAGATACGCAGTATTTT.

This chain links TRBV27 with TRBJ1-5; D may be TRBD1 (6 bases). V was cut by 3 bases and J by 5 bases, with 8 bases left in between. Germline V gene sequence: CDR1 MNHEY, CDR2 SMNVEV (reference sequence). This CDR3 contains 13 residues. The CDR3 DNA sequence: TGTGCCAGCAGTTTCGGGGGCTATCAGCCCCAGCATTTT. It is translated as CASSFGGYQPQHF.

This clonotype occurred many times. The chain carries TRBV7-2 and TRBJ2-1; 11 nucleotides align to TRBD2. V lost 1 base, J lost 6 bases, and 5 bases stayed unmatched. The CDR3 loop spans 16 amino acids. CDR1 is SGHTA and CDR2 is FQGNSA in the germline V gene. DNA of the CDR3: TGTGCCAGCAGCTTAGAGATGGGACTAGCGGCCAATGAGCAGTTCTTC. It specifies CASSLEMGLAANEQFF.

This clonotype was detected only a few times. This sequence joins TRBV27 and TRBJ2-7, with D possibly being TRBD1 or TRBD2 (5 bases each). The V end lost 6 bases, the J end lost 3 bases, and 18 bases lay between the germline ends. The CDR3 covers 15 residues. The germline V gene has CDR1 MNHEY and CDR2 SMNVEV (reference sequence). CDR3 nucleotides: TGTGCCAGCAGCCTGCGAGGGCAGGGCCACTACGAGCAGTACTTC. It specifies CASSLRGQGHYEQYF.

This clonotype occurred many times. V is TRBV7-6 and J is TRBJ2-5; 7 bases agree with TRBD2. J lost 2 bases, V lost 5 bases, and 17 bases had no gene match. The CDR3 is made up of 18 amino acids. CDR1 and CDR2 (germline): SGHVS, FNYEAQ. DNA of the CDR3: TGTGCCAGCAGCCACCACCTGATGTCGGGGGGAAGACAAGAGACCCAGTACTTC. Its translation is CASSHHLMSGGRQETQYF.

This clonotype appeared many times. The V gene is TRBV20-1, the J gene TRBJ2-2; tentatively, D is TRBD2 (5 bases). Between the trimmed V and J ends, which lost 3 bases and 6 bases, there was a span of 17 bases. Looked up from germline, CDR1 is DFQATT and CDR2 is SNEGSKA (reference sequence). CDR3 length: 15 amino acids. The CDR3: CSARTTQSGAGELFF. DNA of the CDR3: TGCAGTGCTAGGACTACCCAAAGTGGGGCCGGGGAGCTGTTTTTT.

The rearrangement joins TRBV5-1 to TRBJ1-1; D is undetermined. V lost 5 bases and J 0 bases, leaving 8 bases between the germline ends. Germline CDR1 SGHRS, CDR2 YFSETQ. The CDR3 totals 13 residues. As DNA, the CDR3 is TGCGCCAGCAGTTCTAATTTGAACACTGAAGCTTTCTTT. It encodes CASSSNLNTEAFF.

This clonotype was detected ten times or more. The genes are TRBV15 and TRBJ2-1; D may correspond to TRBD1 or TRBD2 (6 bases each). The germline CDR1 and CDR2 sequences are LNHNV and YYDKDF (reference sequence). The CDR3 runs 13 residues. The V gene lost 5 bases and the J gene lost 8 bases, with 13 bases spanning the gap. In DNA, the CDR3 is TGTGCCACCAGCGGCGGGACAACCGATGAGCAGTTCTTC. Amino acids: CATSGGTTDEQFF.

J is TRBJ1-2 and V is TRBV28; TRBD1 is a possible D gene (5 bases). CDR1 and CDR2 (germline): MDHEN, SYDVKM. V was pared by 5 bases and J by 8 bases, with 15 bases between. CDR3 size: 13 residues. CDR3 DNA sequence: TGTGCCAGCAGTACCCCCGGGGGTGGCGGCTACACCTTC. It codes for CASSTPGGGGYTF.

The chain recombines TRBV6-5 with TRBJ2-7; perhaps TRBD2 as D (5 bases). The CDR3 extends over 15 amino acids. Germline values: CDR1 MNHEY, CDR2 SVGAGI. Trimming stripped 0 bases from V and 6 bases from J, with 15 bases between. The CDR3 here is CASSYSSGQRAEQYF. The CDR3 DNA follows: TGTGCCAGCAGTTACTCCTCCGGGCAGAGGGCCGAGCAGTACTTC.

To note about this clonotype: This clone may be a read error of a much larger clone one base away. The chain couples TRBV12-3 or TRBV12-4 to TRBJ2-5, with TRBD2 matching over 8 bases. The CDR3 totals 14 residues. Trimming at V came to 5 bases and at J to 3 bases, leaving 5 bases not matched to a gene. The chain's CDR3 is CASSLTSDEETQYF. As DNA, the CDR3 is TGTGCCAGCAGTCTGACTAGCGACGAAGAGACCCAGTACTTC.

The gene calls are TRBV20-1 and TRBJ1-1; perhaps TRBD1 as D (6 bases). CDR1 is DFQATT, CDR2 SNEGSKA, per germline (reference sequence). This CDR3 spans 14 amino acids. V was clipped by 0 bases and J by 1 base, with 9 bases between them. The CDR3 region has the DNA TGCAGTGCTAGAGACCGACAGGCGAACACTGAAGCTTTCTTT. This codes for CSARDRQANTEAFF.

On this clonotype itself: A single base separates this from a much larger clone, so it may be a read error. The V and J genes are TRBV4-1 and TRBJ2-7; D uncertain. Germline CDR1 MGHRA, CDR2 YSYEKL. CDR3 length equals 15 residues. DNA for the CDR3: TGCGCCAGCAGCCAAGATGGGGTCGGCTCCTACGAGCAGTGCTTC. Its translation: CASSQDGVGSYEQCF.

This clonotype was counted ten times or more. The chain recombines TRBV13 with TRBJ2-1; no clear D gene. Between the trimmed V and J ends, which lost 2 bases and 4 bases, there was a span of 3 bases. The CDR3 spans 12 residues. The germline V gene encodes CDR1 PRHDT and CDR2 FYEKMQ (reference sequence). CDR3 DNA sequence: TGTGCCAGCAGCTTAATTTACAATGAGCAGTTCTTC. As protein: CASSLIYNEQFF.

This clonotype was seen a single time. This may stem from a read error, because a much larger clone lies one nucleotide away. This chain links TRBV12-3 or TRBV12-4 with TRBJ2-5; D could derive from TRBD1 or TRBD2 (5 bases each). V lost 6 bases, J lost 3 bases, and 20 bases lay in between. The CDR3 sequence is 16 residues long. CDR3 bases: TGTGCCAGCAGGCTTTCAGAGGGGCGAGGAGAAGAGACCCAGTACTTC. It yields the protein CASRLSEGRGEETQYF.

This clonotype was observed at least ten times. The chain recombines TRBV12-3 or TRBV12-4 with TRBJ2-7; D gene ambiguous. V dropped 3 bases and J dropped 2 bases, with 11 bases sitting between them. This CDR3 has 14 residues. DNA of the CDR3: TGTGCCAGCAGTTTCGGGCCGCTTACCTACGAGCAGTACTTC. It is translated as CASSFGPLTYEQYF.

This clonotype was counted ten times or more. The gene calls are TRBV11-2 and TRBJ2-7; D call uncertain. The CDR3 sequence is 13 residues long. The germline CDR1 and CDR2 sequences are SGHAT and FQNNGV. Trimming shortened V by 2 bases and J by 4 bases, and 9 bases separated the two germline ends. CDR3 sequence: CASSLSGQYEQYF. CDR3 in DNA: TGTGCCAGCAGCTTATCCGGCCAATACGAGCAGTACTTC.

The chain links TRBV28 to TRBJ2-2, with D unresolved. Germline V gene sequence: CDR1 MDHEN, CDR2 SYDVKM. V was clipped by 9 bases and J by 7 bases, with 9 bases between them. CDR3 length equals 11 residues. The CDR3 sequence is CASEFIGELFF. DNA of the CDR3: TGTGCCAGTGAGTTTATCGGGGAGCTGTTTTTT.